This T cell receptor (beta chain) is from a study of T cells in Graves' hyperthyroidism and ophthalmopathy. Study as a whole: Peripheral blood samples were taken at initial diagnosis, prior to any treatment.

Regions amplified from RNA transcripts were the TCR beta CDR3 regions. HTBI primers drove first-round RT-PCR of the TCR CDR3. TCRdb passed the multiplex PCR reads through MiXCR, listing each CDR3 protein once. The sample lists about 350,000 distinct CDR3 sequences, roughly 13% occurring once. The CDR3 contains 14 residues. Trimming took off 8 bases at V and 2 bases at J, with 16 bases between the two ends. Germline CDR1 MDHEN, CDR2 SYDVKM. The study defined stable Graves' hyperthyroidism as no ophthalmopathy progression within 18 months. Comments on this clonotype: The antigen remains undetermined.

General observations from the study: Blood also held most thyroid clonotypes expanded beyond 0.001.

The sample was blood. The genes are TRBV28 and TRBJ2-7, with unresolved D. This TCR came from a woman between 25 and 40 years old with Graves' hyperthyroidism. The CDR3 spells CASAIGSPPYEQYF. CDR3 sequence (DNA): TGTGCCAGCGCAATCGGCAGCCCTCCCTACGAGCAGTACTTC.